This T cell receptor beta chain was identified in a study of blood T cell repertoires in COVID-19. This CDR3 has 13 amino acids. Losses at the gene ends were 6 bases for V and 13 bases for J; bases not matched to a gene: 7. The germline V gene has CDR1 SNHLY and CDR2 FYNNEI. All exposed participants met a person with COVID-19 within 2 weeks before entering the study. Using immunoSEQ multiplex PCR, the repertoire was profiled, and TCRdb retains in-frame clones only, with some absent. Counted here are about 230,000 clones, about 90% occurring once; the ten biggest clones make up roughly 3.7%. The TCR originated in a woman aged 25 to 45 who had been exposed to COVID-19. This chain uses TRBV2 with TRBJ2-1, with 12 bases lining up with TRBD2. The source material was PBMCs or T cells enriched from blood (not recorded which). CDR3 in DNA: TGTGCCAGCAGCTGGCTAGCGGGAGGGCTCCAGTTCTTC. It specifies CASSWLAGGLQFF.